This T cell receptor beta chain was found in a study of cytomegalovirus exposure and HLA in healthy donors. Points from the study as a whole: Reportedly, fewer N-insertions than the approximately 600-donor mean appeared in an Asian-associated ancestry cluster in a later analysis.

The PCR used 60 Vbeta and 13 Jbeta primers. Repertoires were generated with immunoSEQ multiplex PCR, while TCRdb's copy carries only in-frame clones and drops some. Of 100,000 to 150,000 clones listed, 84% are singletons. This clone was seen once. Its antigen is as yet unknown. Sequenced: PBMCs. This TCR was sampled from a man aged 45-65 years in good health and CMV-seronegative.

The CDR3 reads CASSYSGGRDEQYF. DNA of the CDR3: TGTGCCAGCAGTTATAGCGGGGGGCGGGACGAGCAGTACTTC. The chain combines TRBV27 with TRBJ2-7; 10 bases agree with TRBD2. The V gene end was trimmed by 4 bases and the J gene end by 5 bases; junction bases not matched to a gene: 5. The CDR3 runs 14 residues. The germline V gene has CDR1 MNHEY and CDR2 SMNVEV (reference sequence).